What follows are 29 T cell receptor beta chains derived from one specimen sequenced in a study of T cell repertoires in cytomegalovirus infection (dated by TCRdb to about 2019). For these receptors, no antigen is known. The run used an Illumina HiSeq 1500. TCRdb reanalyzed the raw reads on its own, using fastp at Q25 for trimming and MiXCR for clone calling, and kept in-frame beta chains. Every entry covers one CDR3 protein and lists the most common genes and DNA from its rows. The sample contains about 130,000 distinct CDR3 sequences, over 25% of them found a single time. The top ten constitute around 50% of the sample. The label giving this sample's treatment or condition can be read as: in vitro stimulation with specific CMV peptide epitopes to enrich CMV-specific T cells. Sequences were derived from CD8+ T cells from cultured PBMCs, sampled from culture after CMV antigen stimulation. The receptors come from a human donor in good health (CMV status not recorded). Some clones in this sample may be carry-over from other donors' samples.

This clonotype was recorded once. The V gene is TRBV27, the J gene TRBJ2-3; 12 bases map to TRBD2. The CDR3 totals 20 residues. V trimming: 4 bases; J trimming: 0 bases; junction bases outside the gene matches: 14. Germline V lookup: CDR1 MNHEY, CDR2 SMNVEV (reference sequence). For the CDR3, the DNA is TGTGCCAGCAGTTCCTCTCTCTCGACTAGCGGGGGCCTAAGCACAGATACGCAGTATTTT. This codes for CASSSSLSTSGGLSTDTQYF.

The CDR3: CASSEYRAGGYYGYTF. The CDR3 DNA sequence: TGTGCCAGCAGTGAATATCGGGCAGGGGGCTACTATGGCTACACCTTC. The chain recombines TRBV2 with TRBJ1-2, with 8 bases lining up with TRBD1. Germline-derived CDR1 and CDR2 are SNHLY and FYNNEI. CDR3 length: 16 amino acids. The V gene end was trimmed by 2 bases and the J gene end by 3 bases; junction bases not matched to a gene: 8.

This clonotype was found a few times. V is TRBV4-2 and J is TRBJ2-1; 9 bases line up with TRBD2. The CDR3 has 16 residues. Germline V CDR1 and CDR2: LGHNA, YNFKEQ. J gave up 4 bases and V 0 bases, and 4 bases lay outside the gene matches. The CDR3 spells CASSQERLAVYNEQFF. DNA of the CDR3: TGTGCCAGCAGCCAAGAAAGACTAGCGGTATACAATGAGCAGTTCTTC.

J is TRBJ2-7 and V is TRBV2, with TRBD1 identical over 11 bases. With V trimmed by 7 bases and J by 3 bases, 8 bases remained unmatched. The CDR3 extends over 15 amino acids. Germline CDR1 reads SNHLY; CDR2 reads FYNNEI. In DNA, the CDR3 is TGTGCCAGCATGTCTTTTGGGACAGGGGGCTACGAGCAGTACTTC. Its protein product is CASMSFGTGGYEQYF.

This chain joins TRBV24-1 and TRBJ2-7, with D tentatively TRBD1 (5 bases). CDR3 length equals 13 residues. The V end lost 3 bases, the J end lost 2 bases, and 7 bases lay between the germline ends. Germline loops: CDR1 KGHDR, CDR2 SFDVKD. The CDR3 reads CATSDAGTYEQYF. The CDR3 region has the DNA TGTGCCACCAGTGATGCAGGGACCTACGAGCAGTACTTC.

In nucleotides, the CDR3 is TGTGCCAGCAGTATTAGGACAGGGGTAGGCTACACCTTC. Residues: CASSIRTGVGYTF. The rearrangement uses TRBV28 and TRBJ1-2; TRBD1 aligns across 9 bases. Germline CDR1 MDHEN, CDR2 SYDVKM. The V gene end was trimmed by 5 bases and the J gene end by 8 bases; junction bases not matched to a gene: 6. This CDR3 comprises 13 residues.

This chain connects TRBV29-1 to TRBJ2-3; perhaps TRBD2 as D (6 bases). The CDR3 extends over 16 amino acids. Germline CDR1 and CDR2: SQVTM and ANQGSEA. Trimming removed 3 bases from V and 2 bases from J, with 18 bases in between. The CDR3 nucleotides read TGCAGCGTTGACCTGTATGGGAGGTCTGTCACAGATACGCAGTATTTT. This translates into CSVDLYGRSVTDTQYF.

The V call is TRBV12-3 or TRBV12-4, the J call TRBJ1-5, with D perhaps TRBD1 (6 bases). Deletions cut 1 base from V and 7 bases from J, with 11 bases between. The CDR3 runs to 14 residues. CDR3 nucleotide sequence: TGTGCCAGCAGTTTAGGGGCAGGGGCGCAGCCCCAGCATTTT. This sequence encodes CASSLGAGAQPQHF.

In its sample, this clonotype was seen a few times. The V and J genes are TRBV12-3 or TRBV12-4 and TRBJ1-4; 11 bases fit TRBD1. The CDR3 is made up of 16 amino acids. With V trimmed by 5 bases and J by 6 bases, 8 bases remained unmatched. CDR3 nucleotide sequence: TGTGCCAGCAGTCCAGGACAGGGGGCACAACATGAAAAACTGTTTTTT. Protein product: CASSPGQGAQHEKLFF.

The chain employs TRBV7-8 and TRBJ2-3, with 11 positions matching TRBD2. The CDR3 has 16 amino acids. Germline CDR1 and CDR2: SGHVS and FQNEAQ. V shed 0 bases, J shed 4 bases, and the junction held 3 bases outside the gene matches. The CDR3 bases are TGTGCCAGCAGCTTAGCGACTAGCGGGGTGGCAGATACGCAGTATTTT. Translated: CASSLATSGVADTQYF.

The chain employs TRBV7-8 and TRBJ2-1, with D perhaps assigned TRBD1 or TRBD2 (5 bases each). CDR1 and CDR2 from the germline V gene are SGHVS and FQNEAQ. This CDR3 is 17 amino acids long. Trimming left V 5 bases short and J 0 bases short, with 17 bases between. CDR3 region: CASSPLGRINSYNEQFF. The CDR3, as DNA: TGTGCCAGCAGCCCCCTGGGACGGATCAACTCCTACAATGAGCAGTTCTTC.

The J gene is TRBJ2-7, the V gene TRBV9; unclear D gene. The CDR3 covers 15 residues. Germline V gene data show CDR1 as SGDLS and CDR2 as YYNGEE. Trimming shortened V by 0 bases and J by 5 bases, and 15 bases separated the two germline ends. CDR3 coding DNA: TGTGCCAGCAGCGTAGGCCCCGATTACGCTGACGAGCAGTACTTC. This sequence encodes CASSVGPDYADEQYF.

This clonotype has only a few counts. The chain carries TRBV7-9 and TRBJ1-2; tentative D call: TRBD1 (5 bases). This CDR3 contains 14 residues. V was clipped by 5 bases and J by 4 bases, with 14 bases between them. CDR1 and CDR2 (germline): SEHNR, FQNEAQ (reference sequence). The CDR3 nucleotides read TGTGCCAGCAGCCGCCCGGGACTCCTCTATGGCTACACCTTC. Protein sequence: CASSRPGLLYGYTF.

This clonotype was counted only a few times. The rearrangement joins TRBV7-3 to TRBJ1-1, with a tentative D call TRBD1 (5 bases). CDR1 SGHTA and CDR2 FQGTGA come from the germline V gene. The V and J ends lost 2 bases and 0 bases respectively, with 7 bases between them. CDR3 length equals 14 residues. The DNA of the CDR3 is TGTGCCAGCAGCTTATCAGGGTTGAACACTGAAGCTTTCTTT. Protein sequence: CASSLSGLNTEAFF.

This clonotype was recorded many times. V usage is TRBV7-6 and J usage is TRBJ2-2; D remains unclear. This CDR3 has 16 residues. Trimming cost V 6 bases and J 1 base, with 15 bases left between them. Germline V lookup: CDR1 SGHVS, CDR2 FNYEAQ. The CDR3 region is CASSPYGRLNTGELFF. DNA for the CDR3: TGTGCCAGCAGTCCATACGGGCGGTTGAACACCGGGGAGCTGTTTTTT. Combining the CDR3 with reference TRBV7-6 and TRBJ2-2 gives the whole variable domain GAGVSQSPRYKVTKRGQDVALRCDPISGHVSLYWYRQALGQGPEFLTYFNYEAQQDKSGLPNDRFSAERPEGSISTLTIQRTEQRDSAMYRCASSPYGRLNTGELFFGEGSRLTVL.

This clonotype was found a few times. V gene TRBV19 combines with J gene TRBJ2-1; TRBD1 aligns across 8 bases. This CDR3 has 13 amino acids. J lost 0 bases, V lost 9 bases, and 1 base had no gene match. The germline V gene encodes CDR1 LNHDA and CDR2 SQIVND (reference sequence). The CDR3 bases are TGTGCCAGCGGACAGGGCTCCTACAATGAGCAGTTCTTC. Translating it yields CASGQGSYNEQFF.

This clonotype showed up just once. The V gene is TRBV7-3, the J gene TRBJ2-3; TRBD1 aligns across 7 bases. This CDR3 contains 15 residues. V gave up 4 bases and J gave up 6 bases; unmatched junction bases: 10. Germline CDR1 and CDR2: SGHTA and FQGTGA. CDR3 loop: CASSSYTETGDTQYF. In DNA, the CDR3 is TGTGCCAGCAGCTCCTACACGGAGACAGGGGATACGCAGTATTTT.

The genes are TRBV2 and TRBJ2-3; TRBD2 matches at 8 bases. V lost 10 bases, J lost 7 bases, and 7 bases stayed unmatched. Germline lookup yields CDR1 SNHLY and CDR2 FYNNEI. The CDR3 consists of 12 residues. The CDR3 loop reads CAIPGGANTQYF. CDR3 coding DNA: TGTGCCATCCCCGGGGGGGCAAATACGCAGTATTTT.

The rearrangement links TRBV24-1 to TRBJ1-2; 7 bases are shared with TRBD1. J was trimmed by 3 bases and V by 9 bases; bases with no gene match: 3. CDR3 length: 12 residues. In germline, CDR1 is KGHDR, CDR2 SFDVKD. The CDR3 DNA sequence: TGTGCCACCTCCGGGACAGACTATGGCTACACCTTC. It is translated as CATSGTDYGYTF.

J is TRBJ2-7 and V is TRBV12-3 or TRBV12-4; 11 bases align to TRBD2. V lost 6 bases to trimming and J lost 7 bases; unmatched junction nucleotides: 8. The CDR3 length is 14 residues. CDR3 region: CASSLAGGRREQYF. CDR3 DNA sequence: TGTGCCAGCAGCCTAGCGGGGGGACGGCGTGAGCAGTACTTC.

The gene calls are TRBV20-1 and TRBJ2-5; TRBD2 aligns across 8 bases. V was pared by 5 bases and J by 5 bases, with 10 bases of the junction left unmatched. CDR1 and CDR2 from the germline V gene are DFQATT and SNEGSKA (reference sequence). This CDR3 region has 14 residues. This chain's CDR3 is CSAESGGSFETQYF. The CDR3 coding sequence is TGCAGTGCTGAGAGCGGGGGCAGTTTCGAGACCCAGTACTTC.

A word on this clonotype: One junction end disagrees with the germline gene, perhaps due to a read error. The chain couples TRBV4-2 to TRBJ2-2; D may be TRBD1 or TRBD2 (5 bases each). CDR3 length equals 16 residues. The germline V gene has CDR1 LGHNA and CDR2 YNFKEQ. The CDR3 reads CASSQDRGDWTGELFF. CDR3 nucleotides: TGTGCCAGTAGCCAAGATCGAGGGGATTGGACCGGGGAGCTGTTTTTT.

This clonotype was seen more than once but under ten times. The chain has TRBV20-1 and TRBJ1-5; TRBD1 matches at 7 bases. Germline CDR1 DFQATT, CDR2 SNEGSKA (reference sequence). Trimming cost V 1 base and J 11 bases; bases outside gene matches: 11. The CDR3 is made up of 14 amino acids. The CDR3 sequence: CSARGGQRLRSQHF. CDR3 in DNA: TGCAGTGCTAGAGGGGGACAGCGCCTAAGGTCCCAGCATTTT.

The table lists this clonotype with many counts. This chain joins TRBV28 and TRBJ1-6; D remains ambiguous. This CDR3 comprises 13 residues. In germline, CDR1 is MDHEN, CDR2 SYDVKM. V dropped 7 bases and J dropped 0 bases, with 4 bases sitting between them. The CDR3 nucleotides are TGTGCCAGCACCAGCTCCTATAATTCACCCCTCCACTTT. It encodes CASTSSYNSPLHF.

This clonotype showed up many times. This chain links TRBV10-3 with TRBJ1-2; 9 nucleotides line up with TRBD1. V dropped 4 bases and J dropped 8; count of bases not matched to a gene: 17. CDR1 and CDR2 from the germline V gene are ENHRY and SYGVKD. This CDR3 is 17 amino acids long. CDR3 sequence (DNA): TGTGCCATCAGTGGATCCGGGACAGGGTATTTGAATGGGGGCTACACCTTC. Translation gives CAISGSGTGYLNGGYTF.

The chain combines TRBV19 with TRBJ2-7; TRBD1 aligns across 7 bases. This CDR3 spans 16 amino acids. From germline, CDR1 is LNHDA and CDR2 SQIVND (reference sequence). V was pared by 0 bases and J by 3 bases, with 8 bases of the junction left unmatched. CDR3 sequence (DNA): TGTGCCAGTAGTATAGATCCCACAGGGGCCAACTACGAGCAGTACTTC. It encodes CASSIDPTGANYEQYF.

This clonotype was recorded many times. The J gene is TRBJ1-2, the V gene TRBV7-6; TRBD1 agrees at 8 bases. This CDR3 is 15 amino acids long. With V trimmed by 5 bases and J by 7 bases, 12 bases remained unmatched. Germline V gives CDR1 SGHVS, CDR2 FNYEAQ. In nucleotides, the CDR3 is TGTGCCAGCAGCCAGTATTGGACAGGGCCGGGTGGCTACACCTTC. Translating gives CASSQYWTGPGGYTF.

This clonotype was recorded many times. The CDR3 coding sequence is TGTGCCAGCAGTTCCGGGACAGTTAATGGCTACACCTTC. This gives the protein CASSSGTVNGYTF. The rearrangement links TRBV7-2 to TRBJ1-2; 7 bases map to TRBD1. The CDR3 sequence is 13 residues long. The V segment lost 6 bases and the J segment 6 bases; nucleotides outside the gene matches: 7. The germline gives CDR1 SGHTA, CDR2 FQGNSA.

The chain joins TRBV27 to TRBJ1-1; 10 bases map to TRBD1. This CDR3 spans 16 amino acids. The germline CDR1 and CDR2 sequences are MNHEY and SMNVEV (reference sequence). Trimming cost V 6 bases and J 1 base; bases outside gene matches: 8. The DNA of the CDR3 is TGTGCCAGCAGGGGACAGGGGCTATTGGGGAACACTGAAGCTTTCTTT. Translating it yields CASRGQGLLGNTEAFF.